A selection of T cell receptor beta chains follows, all from one sample in a study of T-cell reconstitution after alpha-beta-depleted transplantation in children. TCRdb analysed the PCR reads with MiXCR anew, one entry per CDR3 protein. The sample has 420,000 or so distinct CDR3 sequences, 9.5% to 13% seen once. Here the sequenced sample was PBMCs from the stem cell graft donor, taken from the stem cell graft. Every receptor here comes from a human donor who donated a stem cell graft to a child with acute myeloid leukemia. CDR3s include the opening cysteine and the closing phenylalanine or tryptophan. The order of the fields is clone size, J gene, D gene, CDR3 length, V gene, CDR3 protein, CDR3 DNA. D genes are given only for firm matches. Where a row states a size, it is once, few, many or the class of an expanded clone; other rows omit it.

size: NA
J: TRBJ2-5
D: TRBD1
length: 14
V: TRBV20-1
CDR3: CSAGGQGGQEIQYF
DNA: TGCAGTGCTGGGGGACAGGGAGGGCAAGAGATCCAGTACTTC

size: few
J: TRBJ1-1
D: TRBD1
length: 13
V: TRBV29-1
CDR3: CSADRAQNTEAFF
DNA: TGCAGCGCTGACAGGGCCCAGAACACTGAAGCTTTCTTT

size: many
J: TRBJ1-4
D: NA
length: 14
V: TRBV20-1
CDR3: CSAEDEGPNEKLFF
DNA: TGCAGTGCTGAAGATGAGGGGCCTAATGAAAAACTGTTTTTT

size: few
J: TRBJ2-3
D: NA
length: 13
V: TRBV30
CDR3: CAWSPLIADTQYF
DNA: TGTGCCTGGAGTCCCTTAATCGCAGATACGCAGTATTTT

size: few
J: TRBJ2-1
D: NA
length: 14
V: TRBV7-2
CDR3: CASSERLVDNEQFF
DNA: TGTGCCAGCAGCGAGCGACTGGTGGACAATGAGCAGTTCTTC

size: NA
J: TRBJ1-1
D: TRBD1
length: 15
V: TRBV9
CDR3: CASSGGTALDTEAFF
DNA: TGTGCCAGCAGCGGCGGGACAGCCCTAGACACTGAAGCTTTCTTT

size: NA
J: TRBJ1-1
D: NA
length: 14
V: TRBV6-2/TRBV6-3
CDR3: CASSFQGDDTEAFF
DNA: TGTGCCAGCAGTTTCCAGGGAGACGACACTGAAGCTTTCTTT

size: NA
J: TRBJ2-2
D: TRBD2
length: 17
V: TRBV15
CDR3: CATSRMGLAGGSGELFF
DNA: TGTGCCACCAGCAGAATGGGACTAGCGGGAGGAAGCGGGGAGCTGTTTTTT

size: few
J: TRBJ2-5
D: NA
length: 15
V: TRBV19
CDR3: CASSIRRGFQETQYF
DNA: TGTGCCAGTAGTATCCGGAGGGGCTTTCAAGAGACCCAGTACTTC

size: few
J: TRBJ2-1
D: TRBD2
length: 16
V: TRBV20-1
CDR3: CSARIQASGYYNEQFF
DNA: TGCAGTGCTAGAATCCAGGCTAGCGGTTATTACAATGAGCAGTTCTTC

size: NA
J: TRBJ2-1
D: TRBD2
length: 15
V: TRBV20-1
CDR3: CSARDPSGRLDEQFF
DNA: TGCAGTGCTAGAGATCCTAGCGGGAGGTTAGATGAGCAGTTCTTC

size: few
J: TRBJ1-4
D: NA
length: 15
V: TRBV11-2
CDR3: CASSSRQEANEKLFF
DNA: TGTGCCAGCAGCTCTCGACAGGAAGCTAATGAAAAACTGTTTTTT

size: NA
J: TRBJ1-5
D: NA
length: 15
V: TRBV6-5
CDR3: CASSPSGGGNQPQHF
DNA: TGTGCCAGCAGTCCCTCGGGCGGGGGCAATCAGCCCCAGCATTTT

size: few
J: TRBJ2-2
D: NA
length: 14
V: TRBV6-1
CDR3: CASLTGPNTGELFF
DNA: TGTGCCAGCCTGACTGGCCCGAACACCGGGGAGCTGTTTTTT

size: NA
J: TRBJ2-1
D: NA
length: 15
V: TRBV3-1
CDR3: CASSQGGASYNEQFF
DNA: TGTGCCAGCAGCCAAGGCGGGGCTTCCTACAATGAGCAGTTCTTC

size: few
J: TRBJ2-5
D: TRBD1
length: 15
V: TRBV7-9
CDR3: CASSAPTGGEETQYF
DNA: TGTGCCAGCAGCGCCCCGACAGGGGGAGAAGAGACCCAGTACTTC

size: NA
J: TRBJ1-1
D: NA
length: 13
V: TRBV6-1
CDR3: CASREAGDTEAFF
DNA: TGTGCCAGCAGGGAAGCAGGGGACACTGAAGCTTTCTTT

size: many
J: TRBJ2-5
D: NA
length: 14
V: TRBV7-9
CDR3: CASSPIWAEETQYF
DNA: TGTGCCAGCAGCCCCATTTGGGCCGAAGAGACCCAGTACTTC

size: few
J: TRBJ2-7
D: TRBD1
length: 13
V: TRBV20-1
CDR3: CSARDRIAFEQYF
DNA: TGCAGTGCTAGGGACAGGATTGCTTTCGAGCAGTACTTC

size: few
J: TRBJ2-1
D: TRBD1
length: 11
V: TRBV29-1
CDR3: CSVEVGQGEFF
DNA: TGCAGCGTTGAAGTCGGGCAGGGGGAGTTCTTC

size: NA
J: TRBJ2-3
D: NA
length: 17
V: TRBV6-2/TRBV6-3
CDR3: CASSYGTTSFFTDTQYF
DNA: TGTGCCAGCAGTTACGGCACTACGTCGTTTTTCACAGATACGCAGTATTTT

size: NA
J: TRBJ1-2
D: NA
length: 13
V: TRBV4-1
CDR3: CASSQGLSDGYTF
DNA: TGCGCCAGCAGCCAAGGACTGAGCGATGGCTACACCTTC

size: NA
J: TRBJ2-6
D: NA
length: 16
V: TRBV5-1
CDR3: CASSPVRGSGANVLTF
DNA: TGCGCCAGCAGCCCTGTTCGGGGCTCCGGGGCCAACGTCCTGACTTTC

size: few
J: TRBJ2-6
D: NA
length: 15
V: TRBV5-5
CDR3: CASSFPRSGANVLTF
DNA: TGTGCCAGCAGCTTCCCCCGGTCTGGGGCCAACGTCCTGACTTTC

size: NA
J: TRBJ2-5
D: TRBD2
length: 16
V: TRBV4-1
CDR3: CGSSSSGSGEQETQYF
DNA: TGCGGCAGCTCATCCTCTGGTAGCGGGGAACAAGAGACCCAGTACTTC

size: few
J: TRBJ1-3
D: NA
length: 14
V: TRBV18
CDR3: CASSPQGNGNTIYF
DNA: TGTGCCAGCTCACCACAGGGAAATGGAAACACCATATATTTT

size: NA
J: TRBJ2-7
D: TRBD2
length: 13
V: TRBV20-1
CDR3: CSAIPSGSYEQYF
DNA: TGCAGTGCTATCCCTAGCGGTTCCTACGAGCAGTACTTC

size: once
J: TRBJ2-5
D: TRBD2
length: 16
V: TRBV11-3
CDR3: CASSLGGGGNQETQYF
DNA: TGTGCCAGCAGCTTAGGTGGCGGGGGTAACCAAGAGACCCAGTACTTC

size: NA
J: TRBJ2-1
D: NA
length: 14
V: TRBV27
CDR3: CASSLSVGGNEQFF
DNA: TGTGCCAGCAGTTTATCAGTCGGGGGAAATGAGCAGTTCTTC

size: few
J: TRBJ2-1
D: NA
length: 16
V: TRBV12-3/TRBV12-4
CDR3: CASSLTPGRATNEQFF
DNA: TGTGCCAGCAGTTTAACCCCTGGGCGGGCGACCAATGAGCAGTTCTTC

size: few
J: TRBJ2-7
D: NA
length: 14
V: TRBV29-1
CDR3: CSVEDRGGNYEQYF
DNA: TGCAGCGTTGAAGACAGGGGGGGAAACTACGAGCAGTACTTC

size: NA
J: TRBJ2-5
D: TRBD1
length: 16
V: TRBV6-5
CDR3: CASSYFPSGTGETQYF
DNA: TGTGCCAGCAGTTACTTTCCGTCCGGGACAGGGGAGACCCAGTACTTC

size: NA
J: TRBJ2-7
D: TRBD2
length: 16
V: TRBV25-1
CDR3: CASSGLGTSGFYEQYF
DNA: TGTGCCAGCAGTGGCCTCGGGACTAGCGGGTTCTACGAGCAGTACTTC

size: many
J: TRBJ2-5
D: TRBD2
length: 17
V: TRBV4-1
CDR3: CASSHTTGTRNFETQYF
DNA: TGCGCCAGCAGCCATACCACCGGGACTAGAAATTTTGAGACCCAGTACTTC

size: NA
J: TRBJ1-2
D: NA
length: 13
V: TRBV20-1
CDR3: CSARVGQYYGYTF
DNA: TGCAGTGCTAGAGTAGGGCAGTATTATGGCTACACCTTC

size: once
J: TRBJ1-6
D: NA
length: 17
V: TRBV7-2
CDR3: CASSHPWEGSYNSPLHF
DNA: TGTGCCAGCAGCCACCCCTGGGAGGGCTCCTATAATTCACCCCTCCACTTT

size: few
J: TRBJ1-6
D: TRBD1
length: 16
V: TRBV4-1
CDR3: CASSQTGNQGDSPLHF
DNA: TGCGCCAGCAGCCAAACAGGAAACCAGGGGGATTCACCCCTCCACTTT

size: NA
J: TRBJ2-1
D: TRBD2
length: 19
V: TRBV5-1
CDR3: CASSSLGGFPGGSSDEQFF
DNA: TGCGCCAGCAGCTCCCTCGGCGGTTTCCCGGGAGGGAGTAGTGATGAGCAGTTCTTC

size: NA
J: TRBJ2-1
D: TRBD2
length: 19
V: TRBV5-1
CDR3: CASSQPGLAGHREYNEQFF
DNA: TGCGCCAGCAGCCAACCGGGACTAGCGGGACACCGGGAGTACAATGAGCAGTTCTTC

size: few
J: TRBJ2-7
D: NA
length: 13
V: TRBV7-9
CDR3: CASSFWDGNEQYF
DNA: TGTGCCAGCAGCTTTTGGGATGGTAACGAGCAGTACTTC